This TCR beta chain was recovered during a study of cytomegalovirus exposure and HLA in healthy donors. Findings of the study overall: Of the V segments, some could not be distinguished, including TRBV6-2 and TRBV6-3, and were excluded. Accurate predictions that matched the HLA-A and HLA-B alleles of most subjects were reportedly made from TCR beta sequences.

The PCR employed 60 Vbeta primers together with 13 Jbeta primers. This table comes from immunoSEQ multiplex PCR, and its TCRdb copy is limited to in-frame clones, with some not included. This table has roughly 90,000 clones, around 85% appearing once. V gave up 2 bases and J gave up 0 bases, with 12 bases separating them. Germline V gene sequence: CDR1 WNHNN, CDR2 SYGVQD (reference sequence). The CDR3 loop spans 16 amino acids. About this clone itself: Antigen: not known.

The clonotype comes from a man younger than 35 in good health and CMV-seronegative. The gene calls are TRBV10-1 and TRBJ2-3; no firm D call. The sequencing input was PBMCs. In DNA form, the CDR3 reads TGCGCCAGCAGTGAGGATTGGAGCAGTAGCACAGATACGCAGTATTTT. Its protein is CASSEDWSSSTDTQYF.